These 28 T cell receptor beta chains came from one sample sequenced in a study of blood T cells in healthy people across ages. PCR was performed a second time for 7 to 11 cycles using a sample-barcoded 5' primer and a J-beta primer mix. TCRdb re-derived calls from the 5' RACE reads in MiXCR, one entry per CDR3 protein. The data contain about 1.1 million distinct CDR3 sequences, 30% to 40% of them singletons. Sequencing was performed on blood. All receptors derive from a man aged 18 to 30 in good health.

A few counts support this clonotype. The chain has TRBV7-2 and TRBJ2-3; no reliable D call. V lost 3 bases and J 5 bases, leaving 15 bases between the germline ends. Germline CDR1 reads SGHTA; CDR2 reads FQGNSA. This CDR3 comprises 15 residues. The CDR3 here is CASSLVVILRDTQYF. The CDR3 DNA is TGTGCCAGCAGCTTGGTAGTCATTTTGAGAGATACGCAGTATTTT.

This clonotype has more than one count but fewer than ten. This chain connects TRBV12-3 or TRBV12-4 to TRBJ1-5; no firm D call. This CDR3 spans 14 amino acids. V was clipped by 6 bases and J by 3 bases, with 12 bases between them. The CDR3 is CASSPEVVNQPQHF. CDR3 DNA sequence: TGTGCCAGCAGCCCAGAGGTTGTCAATCAGCCCCAGCATTTT.

The chain links TRBV20-1 to TRBJ1-5, with 7 nucleotides matching TRBD1. Germline loops: CDR1 DFQATT, CDR2 SNEGSKA (reference sequence). The CDR3 is made up of 13 amino acids. The CDR3 sequence: CSPELTGRQPQHF. In DNA, the CDR3 is TGCAGCCCAGAACTGACAGGGCGACAGCCCCAGCATTTT.

This clonotype was picked up a small number of times. The genes are TRBV5-6 and TRBJ2-1; D remains ambiguous. The CDR3 has 15 residues. Trimming cost V 1 base and J 0 bases, with 8 bases left between them. CDR1 and CDR2 from the germline V gene are SGHDT and YYEEEE. The CDR3 bases are TGTGCCAGCAGCTTGAGTCCAGCCTCCTACAATGAGCAGTTCTTC. It is translated as CASSLSPASYNEQFF.

As regards this clonotype: At one boundary the junction diverges from the germline segment, which might be a read error. The CDR3 is CAGSRRLAGGKKTDTQYF. CDR3 coding DNA: TGTGCCGGCAGTAGGAGACTAGCGGGGGGTAAAAAGACAGATACGCAGTATTTT. This chain links TRBV27 with TRBJ2-3; 13 nucleotides align to TRBD2. The germline CDR1 and CDR2 sequences are MNHEY and SMNVEV (reference sequence). The CDR3 contains 18 residues.

The chain joins TRBV3-1 to TRBJ1-5; D is undetermined. Per the germline V gene, CDR1 is LGHDT and CDR2 is YNNKEL (reference sequence). The V gene lost 0 bases and the J gene lost 6 bases, with 6 bases spanning the gap. CDR3 length equals 13 residues. The CDR3: CASSQDAIQPQHF. The CDR3 bases are TGTGCCAGCAGCCAAGATGCGATTCAGCCCCAGCATTTT.

This sequence joins TRBV11-1 and TRBJ1-6; D uncertain. With 2 bases removed from V and 5 bases from J, the gap between germline ends came to 10 bases. The germline CDR1 and CDR2 sequences are SGHAT and FQDESV (reference sequence). The CDR3 totals 15 residues. The CDR3 nucleotides are TGTGCCAGCAGCTTAATTCGGCGGAATAATTCACCCCTCCACTTT. This codes for CASSLIRRNNSPLHF.

Points on this clonotype: The junction shows a germline mismatch at one end, possibly a read error. This rearrangement joins TRBV20-1 to TRBJ1-3; perhaps TRBD1 as D (6 bases). This CDR3 region has 14 residues. In germline, CDR1 is DFQATT, CDR2 SNEGSKA (reference sequence). The CDR3 protein is CSAERRGSRNTIYF. As DNA, the CDR3 is TGCAGTGCCGAACGCAGGGGCTCTAGAAACACCATATATTTT.

This clonotype has just a few counts. The CDR3 loop is CSASDRQGQPQHF. CDR3 sequence (DNA): TGCAGTGCCTCGGACAGGCAGGGCCAGCCCCAGCATTTT. The J gene is TRBJ1-5, the V gene TRBV20-1, with 7 bases fitting TRBD1. The ends lost 6 bases at V and 7 bases at J; junction bases unmatched: 9. Germline V gene sequence: CDR1 DFQATT, CDR2 SNEGSKA (reference sequence). This CDR3 has 13 amino acids.

Ten or more counts support this clonotype. This sequence joins TRBV10-3 and TRBJ1-5, with TRBD1 matching over 7 bases. V trimming: 3 bases; J trimming: 4 bases; junction bases outside the gene matches: 6. Germline V CDR1 and CDR2: ENHRY, SYGVKD. The CDR3 loop spans 15 amino acids. Written as DNA, the CDR3 is TGTGCCATCAGTGAACCGACAGGGACAAATCAGCCCCAGCATTTT. Its translation: CAISEPTGTNQPQHF.

The chain recombines TRBV4-3 with TRBJ2-3, with D hard to call. Germline values: CDR1 LGHNA, CDR2 YSLEER. V was cut by 0 bases and J by 2 bases, with 15 bases left in between. The CDR3 is 17 residues long. The CDR3 coding sequence is TGCGCCAGCAGCCAAGATCATAGCCTTTCCACCACAGATACGCAGTATTTT. Its translation is CASSQDHSLSTTDTQYF.

The gene calls are TRBV20-1 and TRBJ2-1; TRBD2 aligns across 8 bases. J gave up 8 bases and V 7 bases, and 13 bases lay outside the gene matches. The CDR3 contains 14 residues. Germline V gives CDR1 DFQATT, CDR2 SNEGSKA (reference sequence). CDR3 coding DNA: TGCAGTGTCTCGCCTAGCGGGCGGGTGGATGAGCAGTTCTTC. Protein sequence: CSVSPSGRVDEQFF.

This clonotype occurred once. CDR3 residues: CASSQVPLANYGYTF. CDR3 sequence (DNA): TGTGCCAGCAGCCAAGTACCCCTGGCTAACTATGGCTACACCTTC. This sequence joins TRBV3-1 and TRBJ1-2, with D hard to call. V was pared by 1 base and J by 0 bases, with 9 bases between. CDR1 and CDR2 from the germline V gene are LGHDT and YNNKEL (reference sequence). The CDR3 totals 15 residues.

Details on this clonotype: The junction does not match germline at one end; this may be a read error. J is TRBJ2-3 and V is TRBV12-3 or TRBV12-4, with a possible D match to TRBD2 (5 bases). The CDR3 totals 15 residues. Written as DNA, the CDR3 is TGTGCCAGCAGCCCACTACTAGGTACCCCGGATATGCAGTATTTT. Translated: CASSPLLGTPDMQYF.

This clonotype was detected only a few times. V is TRBV9 and J is TRBJ2-5, with D hard to call. The germline V and J ends were trimmed by 3 bases and 2 bases, with 17 bases remaining between them. Germline loops: CDR1 SGDLS, CDR2 YYNGEE. The CDR3 is 16 residues long. The CDR3 here is CASSARGLVSQETQYF. The CDR3 DNA reads TGTGCCAGCAGCGCCCGAGGTCTCGTGTCTCAAGAGACCCAGTACTTC.

This chain connects TRBV27 to TRBJ2-7; 9 bases agree with TRBD1. Germline V gene lookup returns CDR1 MNHEY and CDR2 SMNVEV (reference sequence). The CDR3 length is 15 residues. V lost 0 bases, J lost 4 bases, and 4 bases stayed unmatched. The CDR3 DNA is TGTGCCAGCAGTTTATCGGGACAGGGTGAATACGAGCAGTACTTC. Its protein product is CASSLSGQGEYEQYF.

The sample holds a few counts of this clonotype. This rearrangement joins TRBV9 to TRBJ1-5; D is uncertain. The CDR3 runs to 13 residues. The germline CDR1 and CDR2 sequences are SGDLS and YYNGEE. V gave up 4 bases and J gave up 6 bases, with 11 bases separating them. The CDR3 nucleotides read TGTGCCAGCAGCCCTACCACGGCTCAGCCCCAGCATTTT. Encoded protein: CASSPTTAQPQHF.

As concerns this clonotype: One end of the junction does not line up with germline, which may come from a read error. This rearrangement joins TRBV28 to TRBJ2-1, with 8 positions matching TRBD2. The CDR3 has 20 residues. Looked up from germline, CDR1 is MDHEN and CDR2 is SYDVKM. Here the CDR3 DNA reads TGTGTCAGCAGTTTCAGCCGGGGGGGGGATCTTCAGAGCTCCTACAATGAGCAGTTCTTC. As protein: CVSSFSRGGDLQSSYNEQFF. Full variable domain (rest looked up from reference TRBV28 and TRBJ2-1): DVKVTQSSRYLVKRTGEKVFLECVQDMDHENMFWYRQDPGLGLRLIYFSYDVKMKEKGDIPEGYSVSREKKERFSLILESASTNQTSMYLCVSSFSRGGDLQSSYNEQFFGPGTRLTVL.

On this clonotype itself: At one boundary the junction diverges from the germline segment, which might be a read error. The chain is built from TRBV7-2 and TRBJ2-5, with D perhaps TRBD1 (6 bases). This CDR3 comprises 14 residues. CDR1 is SGHTA and CDR2 is FQGNSA in the germline V gene. The CDR3 nucleotides read TGTGCCAGCAGCGTAGCGTATGGGGGCGACACCCAGTACTTC. Its translation is CASSVAYGGDTQYF.

This clonotype turned up a few times. The chain combines TRBV14 with TRBJ2-3; D gene uncertain. This CDR3 is 14 amino acids long. The V gene lost 4 bases and the J gene lost 2 bases, with 10 bases spanning the gap. Germline V gene lookup returns CDR1 SGHDN and CDR2 FVKESK. The chain's CDR3 is CASSPYRFTDTQYF. Written as DNA, the CDR3 is TGTGCCAGCAGCCCTTACAGATTCACAGATACGCAGTATTTT.

This clonotype was counted between two and nine times. The gene calls are TRBV28 and TRBJ2-4, with unresolved D. The V end lost 3 bases, the J end lost 0 bases, and 15 bases lay between the germline ends. CDR1 MDHEN and CDR2 SYDVKM come from the germline V gene. This CDR3 contains 17 residues. The CDR3 nucleotides read TGTGCCAGCAGTTTCGTATTGCAGCCTCTAGCCAAAAACATTCAGTACTTC. It translates to CASSFVLQPLAKNIQYF.

This chain uses TRBV6-6 with TRBJ2-1, with 12 positions matching TRBD1. With V trimmed by 7 bases and J by 9 bases, 13 bases remained unmatched. The CDR3 extends over 16 amino acids. CDR1 MNHNY and CDR2 SVGAGI come from the germline V gene (reference sequence). The CDR3 is CASISQRDRGRSEQFF. In nucleotides, the CDR3 is TGTGCCAGCATCTCCCAACGGGACAGGGGGCGTAGTGAGCAGTTCTTC.

This clonotype has only a few counts. The chain combines TRBV6-5 with TRBJ1-5; D remains unclear. Germline V gene sequence: CDR1 MNHEY, CDR2 SVGAGI. The CDR3 spans 14 residues. V was cut by 5 bases and J by 1 base, with 9 bases left in between. The CDR3 loop reads CASSDGLSNQPQHF. The DNA for the CDR3 is TGTGCCAGCAGTGATGGACTGAGCAATCAGCCCCAGCATTTT.

The chain combines TRBV4-2 with TRBJ2-2; D is perhaps TRBD2 (7 bases). The CDR3 sequence is 16 residues long. CDR1 and CDR2 from the germline V gene are LGHNA and YNFKEQ. Trimming took 4 bases from V and 2 from J, leaving 14 bases between them. The CDR3 protein is CASSPWGGANTGELFF. The CDR3 DNA sequence: TGTGCCAGCAGCCCCTGGGGGGGGGCTAACACCGGGGAGCTGTTTTTT.

In this sample, this clonotype turned up a few times. The chain employs TRBV5-1 and TRBJ2-5; D is unclear. This CDR3 has 13 residues. Germline V gene lookup returns CDR1 SGHRS and CDR2 YFSETQ. The V and J ends lost 3 bases and 2 bases respectively, with 8 bases between them. Here the CDR3 DNA reads TGCGCCAGCAGCTCCACTATACAAGAGACCCAGTACTTC. It yields the protein CASSSTIQETQYF.

This clonotype was seen a few times. DNA for the CDR3: TGTGCCAGCAGTTACTTATTGGCCGGCGAGCAGTACTTC. Protein sequence: CASSYLLAGEQYF. V and J are TRBV6-6 and TRBJ2-5; D unclear. The J call is in doubt because the DNA end fits TRBJ2-7 better. Germline-derived CDR1 and CDR2 are MNHNY and SVGAGI (reference sequence). The CDR3 is 13 amino acids.

V usage is TRBV6-1 and J usage is TRBJ1-2; D may be TRBD1 (5 bases). Trimming stripped 6 bases from V and 4 bases from J, with 33 bases between. CDR3 length equals 20 residues. Germline V gene sequence: CDR1 MNHNS, CDR2 SASEGT. CDR3 loop: CASSPLSGGEGGSGGYGYTF. Here the CDR3 DNA reads TGTGCCAGCAGCCCTTTGTCAGGAGGGGAGGGTGGTTCTGGTGGCTATGGCTACACCTTC.

This clonotype was detected a few times. The chain is built from TRBV19 and TRBJ2-7; D may be TRBD1 (5 bases). CDR1 LNHDA and CDR2 SQIVND come from the germline V gene (reference sequence). V lost 1 base and J lost 4, with 11 bases in between. The CDR3 has 14 amino acids. The CDR3 is CASSIGPGPYEQYF. Written as DNA, the CDR3 is TGTGCCAGTAGTATAGGTCCAGGGCCGTACGAGCAGTACTTC.